The clone carrying this T cell receptor beta chain appeared many times. TCRdb analysed the 5' RACE reads with MiXCR anew, one entry per CDR3 protein. The repertoire includes approximately 37,000 distinct CDR3 sequences, 12% to 15% of them detected once, and over 25% sits in the top ten. Unsorted libraries used 2 million PBMCs kept at -80 degrees C. These data are taken from a study of neurological immune-mediated disorders. V trimming: 4 bases; J trimming: 4 bases; junction bases outside the gene matches: 2. The CDR3 is made up of 13 amino acids. CDR1 SGHRS and CDR2 YFSETQ come from the germline V gene.

This receptor was obtained from a woman between 50 and 59 years old with HTLV-1-associated myelopathy (HAM/TSP). The sample was PBMCs. This chain joins TRBV5-1 and TRBJ2-5; the match to TRBD1 covers 9 bases. CDR3 amino acids: CASSLQGAETQYF. Here the CDR3 DNA reads TGCGCCAGCAGCCTACAGGGGGCAGAGACCCAGTACTTC. The entire variable domain, with the rest obtained from reference TRBV5-1 and TRBJ2-5, is as follows: KAGVTQTPRYLIKTRGQQVTLSCSPISGHRSVSWYQQTPGQGLQFLFEYFSETQRNKGNFPGRFSGRQFSNSRSEMNVSTLELGDSALYLCASSLQGAETQYFGPGTRLLVL.